This TCR beta chain is from a study of T-cell memory formation after mild COVID-19 (dated by TCRdb to the early 2020s). The study in broad terms: TCR sequence clusters from the two donors were largely donor specific. Longitudinal TCRalpha and TCRbeta repertoire sequencing tracked T-cell clones expanding and contracting after mild COVID-19 in two donors. Two young, previously healthy adult volunteers made up the cohort, one male and one female. Study-wide conclusions, independent of this receptor: Only two mild cases were covered in the study, and larger cohorts including severe cases with pre-infection samples were considered necessary. Clones contracting from day 15 to 85 had balanced CD4/CD8 phenotypes, while a second wave expanding from day 15 to 37 was biased towards CD4+. Contracting CD4+ clones were located mainly in the CM and EM memory subsets, whereas CD8+ clones were found to be enriched in EMRA. Whether the second-wave clones peaking on day 37 were SARS-CoV-2 specific was not confirmed. Some responding clones were detected in pre-infection memory, suggesting pre-existing cross-reactive memory T cells joined the SARS-CoV-2 response.

PBMCs were isolated by Ficoll-Paque density gradient centrifugation. CDR1 is given as SGHTA and CDR2 as FQGNSA, both from the germline V gene. Trimming at the junction amounts to 1 base on V and 4 bases on J, and the germline ends lie 13 bases apart. The CDR3 contains 15 residues, cysteine and phenylalanine counted. Only CDR3 DNA remains: 45 bases, in frame from the first base. Sequenced using an Illumina NovaSeq 6000. TCRalpha and TCRbeta cDNA libraries were constructed by 5'RACE with constant-segment primers, with sample barcodes and unique molecular identifiers being introduced. Trizol reagent was used to extract RNA from every sample. Libraries were amplified in two PCR steps, with a second sample barcode and Illumina TruSeq adapters added in the second step. Sequencing of libraries was performed on an Illumina NovaSeq with 2 x 150 bp paired-end reads. Concerning the study's data processing: Demultiplexing of reads and collapsing into UMI-guided consensus sequences were performed with migec v1.2.7. With mixcr v2.1.11, UMI consensuses were aligned to TRA and TRB V and J templates and assembled into clonotypes. Clonotypes were classified as expanded or contracted when called significant by both edgeR and NoisET, with noise models trained on biological replicates. For edgeR calls, a false discovery rate-adjusted p below 0.01 and a log2 fold-change threshold of 1 were applied. As an exploratory analysis of dynamics, max-normalized trajectories of the 1000 most abundant clonotypes were examined with PCA combined with hierarchical clustering. Each responding clone was given a CD4 or CD8 phenotype based on the CD4+ and CD8+ repertoires, which had been sequenced separately. TCRdb handled the public reads itself, with Q25 trimming in fastp and clone calling in MiXCR, and kept productive beta chains. Identical CDR3 protein sequences are pooled into one entry, listed with their most common genes and DNA. The V and J calls were not made by the authors but by TCRdb's processing. The sample data list about 560,000 distinct CDR3 sequences, and about 18% of these were observed just once. The top ten constitute roughly 8% of the sample.

A single count supports this clonotype. Its antigen is currently not known. No base qualities exist here, and no much larger clone lies one base off it. A read on its own is weak evidence. The chain is encoded by TRBV7-2 joined to TRBJ2-5, with the D gene not clear enough to name. The material sequenced was PBMCs or a T cell subset sorted from them (not recorded which). The sequence was obtained from an adult woman who had mild COVID-19 (a few samples of this study predate the infection). The sample titles of this study are shuffled in the database, so cell type and time point are left out; the donor was told from shared clones. The sequenced DNA is TGTGCCAGCAGCTTAGTGGAGTTAGCCGGAGAGACCCAGTACTTC. Its translation reads: CASSLVELAGETQYF.